This entry describes one T cell receptor beta chain. This sample is drawn from a study of T cell changes during pregnancy in multiple sclerosis. V was pared by 0 bases and J by 6 bases, with 3 bases of the junction left unmatched. The CDR3 extends over 16 amino acids. Germline V gives CDR1 SEHNR, CDR2 FQNEAQ (reference sequence). Libraries were prepared by immunoSEQ multiplex PCR; TCRdb keeps only in-frame clonotypes and omits some of them. Of roughly 40,000 clones listed, about nine tenths are singletons. This clonotype originated in a female donor with multiple sclerosis, enrolled in a pregnancy study. The V call is TRBV7-9, the J call TRBJ2-2, with 11 bases fitting TRBD2. Sequences were derived from CD4+ T cells from peripheral blood mononuclear cells, sampled in the first trimester of pregnancy. CDR3 sequence reads: CASSLALAGGSGELFF. As DNA, the CDR3 is TGTGCCAGCAGCTTAGCGCTAGCGGGAGGATCCGGGGAGCTGTTTTTT.